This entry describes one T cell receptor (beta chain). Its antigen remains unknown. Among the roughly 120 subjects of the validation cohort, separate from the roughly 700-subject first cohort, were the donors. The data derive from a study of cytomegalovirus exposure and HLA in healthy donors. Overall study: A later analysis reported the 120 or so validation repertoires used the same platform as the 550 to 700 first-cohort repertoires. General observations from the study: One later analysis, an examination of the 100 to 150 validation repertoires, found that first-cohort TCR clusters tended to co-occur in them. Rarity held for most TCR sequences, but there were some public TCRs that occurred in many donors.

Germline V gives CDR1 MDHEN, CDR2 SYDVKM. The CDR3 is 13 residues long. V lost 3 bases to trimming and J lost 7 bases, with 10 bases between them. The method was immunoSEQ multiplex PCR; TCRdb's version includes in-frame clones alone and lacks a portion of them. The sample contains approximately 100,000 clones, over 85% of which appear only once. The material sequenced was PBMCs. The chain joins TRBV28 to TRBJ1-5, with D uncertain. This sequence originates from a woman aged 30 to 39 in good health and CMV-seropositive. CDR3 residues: CASSFEGFQPQHF. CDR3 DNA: TGTGCCAGCAGTTTTGAGGGTTTCCAGCCCCAGCATTTT. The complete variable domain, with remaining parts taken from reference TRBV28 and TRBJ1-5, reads DVKVTQSSRYLVKRTGEKVFLECVQDMDHENMFWYRQDPGLGLRLIYFSYDVKMKEKGDIPEGYSVSREKKERFSLILESASTNQTSMYLCASSFEGFQPQHFGDGTRLSIL.